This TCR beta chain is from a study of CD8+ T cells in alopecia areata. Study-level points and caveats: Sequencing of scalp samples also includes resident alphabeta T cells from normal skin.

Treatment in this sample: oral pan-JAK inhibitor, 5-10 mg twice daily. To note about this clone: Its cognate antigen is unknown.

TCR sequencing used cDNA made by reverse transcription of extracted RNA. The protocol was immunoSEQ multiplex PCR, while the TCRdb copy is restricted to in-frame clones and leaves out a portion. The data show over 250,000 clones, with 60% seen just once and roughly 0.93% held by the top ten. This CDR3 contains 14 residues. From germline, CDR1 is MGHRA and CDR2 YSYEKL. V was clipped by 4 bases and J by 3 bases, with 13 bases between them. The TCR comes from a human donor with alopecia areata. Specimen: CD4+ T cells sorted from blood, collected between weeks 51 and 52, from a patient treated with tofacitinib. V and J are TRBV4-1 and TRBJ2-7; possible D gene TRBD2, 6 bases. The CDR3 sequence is CASSPGTGVYEQYF. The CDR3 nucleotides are TGCGCCAGCAGCCCGGGGACTGGGGTCTACGAGCAGTACTTC.